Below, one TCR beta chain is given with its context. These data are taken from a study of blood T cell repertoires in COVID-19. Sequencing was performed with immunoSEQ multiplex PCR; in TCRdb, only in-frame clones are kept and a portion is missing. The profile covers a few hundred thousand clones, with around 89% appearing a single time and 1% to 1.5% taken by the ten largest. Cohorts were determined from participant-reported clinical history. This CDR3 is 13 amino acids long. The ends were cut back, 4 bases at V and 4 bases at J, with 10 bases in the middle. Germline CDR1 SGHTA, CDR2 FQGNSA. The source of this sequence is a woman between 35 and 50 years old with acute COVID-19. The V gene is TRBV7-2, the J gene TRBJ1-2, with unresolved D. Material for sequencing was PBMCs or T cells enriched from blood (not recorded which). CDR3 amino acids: CASSSGIGYGYTF. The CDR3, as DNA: TGTGCCAGCAGCTCGGGTATTGGCTATGGCTACACCTTC.